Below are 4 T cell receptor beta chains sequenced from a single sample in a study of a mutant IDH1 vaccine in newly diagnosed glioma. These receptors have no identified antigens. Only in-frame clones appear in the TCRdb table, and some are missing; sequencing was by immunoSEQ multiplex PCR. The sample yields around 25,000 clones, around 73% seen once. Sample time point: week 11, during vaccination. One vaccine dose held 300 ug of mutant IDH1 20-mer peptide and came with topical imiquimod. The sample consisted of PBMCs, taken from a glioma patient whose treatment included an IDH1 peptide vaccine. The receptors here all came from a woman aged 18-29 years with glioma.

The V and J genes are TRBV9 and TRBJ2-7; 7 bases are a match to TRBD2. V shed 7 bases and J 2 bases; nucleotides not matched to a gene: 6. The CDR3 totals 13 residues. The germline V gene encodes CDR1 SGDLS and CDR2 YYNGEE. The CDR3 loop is CASGGLETYEQYF. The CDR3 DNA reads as TGTGCCAGCGGCGGACTAGAAACCTACGAGCAGTACTTC.

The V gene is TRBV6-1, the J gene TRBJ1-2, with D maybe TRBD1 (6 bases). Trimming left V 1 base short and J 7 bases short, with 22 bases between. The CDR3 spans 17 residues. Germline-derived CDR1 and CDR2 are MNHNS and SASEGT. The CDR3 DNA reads TGTGCCAGCAGTGAAGGGGGACACGGGATCCTCTATGCTGGCTACACCTTC. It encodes CASSEGGHGILYAGYTF.

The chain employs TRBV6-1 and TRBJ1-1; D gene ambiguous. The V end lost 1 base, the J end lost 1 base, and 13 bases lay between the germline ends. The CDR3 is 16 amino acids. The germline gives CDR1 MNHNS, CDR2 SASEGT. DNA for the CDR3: TGTGCCAGCAGTGAAGGGATCGAAGGATGGAACACTGAAGCTTTCTTT. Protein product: CASSEGIEGWNTEAFF.

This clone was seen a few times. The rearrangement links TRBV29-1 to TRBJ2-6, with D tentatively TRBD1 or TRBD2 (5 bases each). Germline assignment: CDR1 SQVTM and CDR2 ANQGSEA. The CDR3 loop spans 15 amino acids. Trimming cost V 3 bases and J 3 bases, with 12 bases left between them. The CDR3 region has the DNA TGCAGCGTTGAGGGGTTGGGGGATGGGGCCAACGTCCTGACTTTC. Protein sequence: CSVEGLGDGANVLTF.